These T cell receptor beta chains were read from a single sample in a study of blood T cell repertoires in COVID-19. Sequenced by immunoSEQ multiplex PCR; TCRdb stores in-frame clones only, minus some. Of 300,000 to 400,000 clones in the sample, around 87% were seen once. Sequenced sample: peripheral blood. The source is a woman in her forties or fifties who had recovered from COVID-19. Both conserved end residues are part of each CDR3. A D gene is named only where the DNA matches it firmly. Expanded clones are given a class, and other clones once, few, many or no size at all.

V gene	clone size	CDR3 length	D gene	J gene	CDR3 protein	CDR3 DNA
TRBV6-5	.	14	TRBD2	TRBJ2-7	CASSSAGGIYEQYF	TGTGCCAGCTCCTCTGCGGGGGGGATATACGAGCAGTACTTC
TRBV5-1	once	13	.	TRBJ2-7	CASRRSGAYEQYF	TGCGCCAGCCGGCGCTCCGGAGCGTACGAGCAGTACTTC
TRBV7-9	.	12	.	TRBJ1-1	CASSFQNTEAFF	TGTGCCAGCAGCTTTCAGAACACTGAAGCTTTCTTT
TRBV20-1	.	12	.	TRBJ2-7	CSASPQPLVEYF	TGCAGTGCTAGTCCACAGCCCTTAGTTGAGTACTTC
TRBV3-1/TRBV3-2	.	15	TRBD2	TRBJ2-3	CASSQGLAGADTQYF	TGTGCCAGCAGCCAAGGACTAGCGGGGGCAGATACGCAGTATTTT
TRBV27	many	15	.	TRBJ2-6	CASRGLSSGANVLTF	TGTGCCAGCAGGGGACTTAGCTCTGGGGCCAACGTCCTGACTTTC
TRBV9	.	13	.	TRBJ2-3	CASSVNNADTQYF	TGTGCCAGCAGCGTAAACAACGCAGATACGCAGTATTTT
TRBV24-1	.	17	TRBD1	TRBJ2-2	CATSDPTGGAYTGELFF	TGTGCCACCAGTGACCCGACAGGGGGCGCATACACCGGGGAGCTGTTTTTT
TRBV28	.	16	TRBD1	TRBJ1-2	CASSLAGTGGDKGYTF	TGTGCCAGCAGCCTGGCCGGGACAGGGGGCGATAAAGGCTACACCTTC
TRBV6-2/TRBV6-3	few	15	.	TRBJ1-6	CASSLRGSYNSPLHF	TGTGCCAGCAGCTTACGAGGCTCCTATAATTCACCCCTCCACTTT
TRBV5-1	.	16	.	TRBJ1-1	CASSLGGTGWDTEAFF	TGCGCCAGCAGCTTGGGGGGCACAGGGTGGGACACTGAAGCTTTCTTT
TRBV3-1/TRBV3-2	.	12	.	TRBJ1-5	CASSRGEQPQHF	TGTGCCAGCAGCCGGGGAGAGCAGCCCCAGCATTTT
TRBV3-1/TRBV3-2	.	14	.	TRBJ1-5	CASSQSGPAEPQHF	TGTGCCAGCAGCCAATCAGGGCCCGCGGAGCCCCAGCATTTT
TRBV7-2	.	15	.	TRBJ2-5	CASSPNVGREETQYF	TGTGCCAGCAGCCCCAACGTAGGCAGGGAAGAGACCCAGTACTTC
TRBV30	.	12	.	TRBJ1-2	CAWSTNRIGYTF	TGTGCCTGGAGTACTAACAGGATTGGCTACACCTTC
TRBV4-3	.	16	.	TRBJ2-6	CASSDSPISGANVLTF	TGCGCCAGCAGCGACAGCCCGATCTCTGGGGCCAACGTCCTGACTTTC
TRBV7-8	.	18	.	TRBJ2-3	CASSLVLGPRGARDTQYF	TGTGCCAGCAGCTTAGTCTTGGGTCCTCGGGGGGCAAGAGATACGCAGTATTTT
TRBV13	.	15	.	TRBJ2-6	CASMQGKAGANVLTF	TGTGCCAGCATGCAGGGGAAAGCTGGGGCCAACGTCCTGACTTTC
TRBV6-6	.	16	TRBD1	TRBJ2-1	CASSITGTGSYNEQFF	TGTGCCAGCAGCATAACCGGGACAGGGTCCTACAATGAGCAGTTCTTC
TRBV7-3	.	12	.	TRBJ2-1	CASSRDSSEQFF	TGTGCCAGCAGCAGGGACTCCAGTGAGCAGTTCTTC
TRBV5-4	.	16	.	TRBJ1-3	CASSRGPGHSGNTIYF	TGTGCCAGCAGCCGGGGTCCGGGACACTCTGGAAACACCATATATTTT
TRBV3-1/TRBV3-2	.	15	TRBD2	TRBJ2-1	CASSQWTSVQNEQFF	TGTGCCAGCAGCCAATGGACTAGCGTTCAGAATGAGCAGTTCTTC
TRBV3-1/TRBV3-2	.	15	.	TRBJ2-5	CASSQGGSSGKTQYF	TGTGCCAGCAGCCAAGGGGGCAGTTCTGGGAAGACCCAGTACTTC
TRBV6-5	.	15	TRBD1	TRBJ2-2	CASNPLGGQGGELFF	TGTGCCAGCAATCCATTGGGGGGACAGGGCGGGGAGCTGTTTTTT
TRBV28	.	15	.	TRBJ1-4	CASSFLGQNNEKLFF	TGTGCCAGCAGTTTTCTTGGACAGAATAATGAAAAACTGTTTTTT
TRBV5-5	.	14	TRBD1	TRBJ1-6	CASSLEDRGSPLHF	TGTGCCAGCAGCTTAGAGGACAGGGGTTCACCCCTCCACTTT
TRBV30	.	16	.	TRBJ1-2	CAWGISSSGFNYGYTF	TGTGCCTGGGGAATTAGTAGCAGCGGATTTAACTATGGCTACACCTTC
TRBV6-2/TRBV6-3	.	12	.	TRBJ2-7	CASSGQTYEQYF	TGTGCCAGCAGTGGACAGACCTACGAGCAGTACTTC
TRBV18	.	14	.	TRBJ1-2	CASSPSADTAGYTF	TGTGCCAGCTCACCTAGCGCAGATACCGCTGGCTACACCTTC
TRBV5-1	.	14	.	TRBJ2-1	CASSLAPTSNEQFF	TGCGCCAGCAGCTTGGCCCCAACTTCCAATGAGCAGTTCTTC
TRBV6-4	few	15	TRBD2	TRBJ2-1	CASRGHSGSGNEQFF	TGTGCCAGCAGAGGACATAGCGGGAGTGGGAATGAGCAGTTCTTC
TRBV7-9	.	11	.	TRBJ1-1	CASSFSGEAFF	TGTGCCAGCAGCTTCTCCGGGGAAGCTTTCTTT
TRBV7-2	.	14	TRBD1	TRBJ2-7	CASSRDRGPYEQYF	TGTGCCAGCAGCCGGGACAGGGGGCCCTACGAGCAGTACTTC
TRBV23-1	.	14	TRBD1	TRBJ2-7	CASSRQGAVYEQYF	TGCGCCAGCAGTCGACAGGGGGCGGTCTACGAGCAGTACTTC
TRBV7-2	.	14	.	TRBJ1-5	CASSTDSNNQPQHF	TGTGCCAGCAGCACTGACAGTAACAATCAGCCCCAGCATTTT
TRBV10-3	few	13	TRBD1	TRBJ2-7	CAIRTGQVGEQYF	TGTGCCATCCGGACAGGGCAGGTTGGCGAGCAGTACTTC